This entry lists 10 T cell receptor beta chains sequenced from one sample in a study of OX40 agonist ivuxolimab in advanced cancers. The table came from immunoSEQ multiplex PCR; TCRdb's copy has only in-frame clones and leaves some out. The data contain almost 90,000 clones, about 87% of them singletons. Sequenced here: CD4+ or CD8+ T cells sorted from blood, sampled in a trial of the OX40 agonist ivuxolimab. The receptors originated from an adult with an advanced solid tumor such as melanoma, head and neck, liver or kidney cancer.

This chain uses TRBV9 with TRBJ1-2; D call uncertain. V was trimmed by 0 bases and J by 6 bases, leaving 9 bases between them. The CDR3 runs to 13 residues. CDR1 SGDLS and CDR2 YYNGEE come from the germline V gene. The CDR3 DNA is TGTGCCAGCAGCGTAGTTTCGGGAGATGGCTACACCTTC. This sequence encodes CASSVVSGDGYTF.

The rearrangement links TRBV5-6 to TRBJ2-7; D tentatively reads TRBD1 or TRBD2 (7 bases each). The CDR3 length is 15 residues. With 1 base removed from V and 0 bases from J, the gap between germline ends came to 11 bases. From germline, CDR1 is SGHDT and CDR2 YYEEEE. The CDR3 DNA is TGTGCCAGCAGCTTGCAGGGGGACTACTCCTACGAGCAGTACTTC. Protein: CASSLQGDYSYEQYF.

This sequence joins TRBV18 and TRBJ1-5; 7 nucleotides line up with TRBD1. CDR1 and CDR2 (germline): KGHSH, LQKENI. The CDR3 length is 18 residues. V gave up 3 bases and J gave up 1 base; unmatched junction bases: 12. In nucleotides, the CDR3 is TGTGCCAGCTCACCGGGATTAGGGGGCGGGAAGAGCAATCAGCCCCAGCATTTT. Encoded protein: CASSPGLGGGKSNQPQHF.

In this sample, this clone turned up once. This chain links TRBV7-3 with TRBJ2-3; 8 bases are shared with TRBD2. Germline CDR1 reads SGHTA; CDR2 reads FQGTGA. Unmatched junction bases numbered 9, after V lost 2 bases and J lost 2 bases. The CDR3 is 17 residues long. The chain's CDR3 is CASSLDWAGGYTDTQYF. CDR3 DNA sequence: TGTGCCAGCAGCTTAGATTGGGCGGGAGGCTACACAGATACGCAGTATTTT.

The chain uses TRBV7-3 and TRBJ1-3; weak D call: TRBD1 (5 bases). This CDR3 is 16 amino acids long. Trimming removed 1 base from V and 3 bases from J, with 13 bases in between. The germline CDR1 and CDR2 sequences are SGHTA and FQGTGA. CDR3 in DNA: TGTGCCAGCAGCTTAAATCCCCAGGGCCGTGGAAACACCATATATTTT. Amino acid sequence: CASSLNPQGRGNTIYF. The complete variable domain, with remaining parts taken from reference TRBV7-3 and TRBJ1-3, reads GAGVSQTPSNKVTEKGKYVELRCDPISGHTALYWYRQSLGQGPEFLIYFQGTGAADDSGLPNDRFFAVRPEGSVSTLKIQRTERGDSAVYLCASSLNPQGRGNTIYFGEGSWLTVV.

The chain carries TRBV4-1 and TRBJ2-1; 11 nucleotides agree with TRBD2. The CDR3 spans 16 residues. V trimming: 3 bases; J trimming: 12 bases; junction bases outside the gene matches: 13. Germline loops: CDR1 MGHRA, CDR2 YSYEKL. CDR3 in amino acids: CASSHASGGQGAGQFF. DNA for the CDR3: TGCGCCAGCAGCCACGCTAGCGGGGGGCAGGGGGCCGGGCAGTTCTTC.

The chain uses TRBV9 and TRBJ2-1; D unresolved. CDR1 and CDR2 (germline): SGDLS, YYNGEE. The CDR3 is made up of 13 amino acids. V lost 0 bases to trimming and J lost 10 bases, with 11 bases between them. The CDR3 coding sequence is TGTGCCAGCAGCGTAGAGGTTGCCTCCGAGCAGTTCTTC. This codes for CASSVEVASEQFF.

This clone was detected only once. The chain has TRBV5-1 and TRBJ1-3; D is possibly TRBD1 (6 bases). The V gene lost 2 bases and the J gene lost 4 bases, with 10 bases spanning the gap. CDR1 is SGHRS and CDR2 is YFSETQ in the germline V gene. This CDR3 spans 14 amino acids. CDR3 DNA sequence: TGCGCCAGCAGCTTAAACGGACAGGGAAACACCATATATTTT. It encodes CASSLNGQGNTIYF. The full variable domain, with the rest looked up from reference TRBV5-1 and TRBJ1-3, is KAGVTQTPRYLIKTRGQQVTLSCSPISGHRSVSWYQQTPGQGLQFLFEYFSETQRNKGNFPGRFSGRQFSNSRSEMNVSTLELGDSALYLCASSLNGQGNTIYFGEGSWLTVV.

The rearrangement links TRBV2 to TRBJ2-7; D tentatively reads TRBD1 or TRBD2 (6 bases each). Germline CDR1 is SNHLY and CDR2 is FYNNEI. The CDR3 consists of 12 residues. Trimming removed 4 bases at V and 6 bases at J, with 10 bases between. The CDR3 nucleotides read TGTGCCAGCAGTGTCGAGGGGGGCGAGCAGTACTTC. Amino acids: CASSVEGGEQYF. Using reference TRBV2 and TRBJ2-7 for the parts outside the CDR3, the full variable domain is EPEVTQTPSHQVTQMGQEVILRCVPISNHLYFYWYRQILGQKVEFLVSFYNNEISEKSEIFDDQFSVERPDGSNFTLKIRSTKLEDSAMYFCASSVEGGEQYFGPGTRLTVT.

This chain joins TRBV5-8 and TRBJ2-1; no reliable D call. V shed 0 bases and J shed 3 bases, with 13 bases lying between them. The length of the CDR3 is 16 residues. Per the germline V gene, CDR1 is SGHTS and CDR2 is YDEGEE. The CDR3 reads CASSLVPGSLYNEQFF. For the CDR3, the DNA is TGTGCCAGCAGCTTGGTTCCGGGCTCCCTCTACAATGAGCAGTTCTTC.